Each of the 14 T cell receptor beta chains below was sequenced from the same sample in a study of breast tumors, draining lymph nodes, adjacent tissues. TCRdb fed the multiplex PCR reads into MiXCR, producing one record per CDR3 protein. The table has about 200,000 distinct CDR3 sequences, 30% to 40% seen once. Breast cancer patients provided tissue from their axillary draining lymph nodes. The sequencing input was axillary lymph node tissue. The receptors here all came from a female donor with breast cancer. Some clones in this sample may be carry-over from other donors' samples.

The chain combines TRBV4-3 with TRBJ2-1; TRBD1 agrees at 8 bases. The length of the CDR3 is 18 residues. Per the germline V gene, CDR1 is LGHNA and CDR2 is YSLEER. Trimming removed 0 bases from V and 0 bases from J; junction bases left unmatched: 7. CDR3 protein: CASSQDFAGTGSYNEQFF. DNA of the CDR3: TGCGCCAGCAGCCAAGATTTCGCTGGGACAGGCTCCTACAATGAGCAGTTCTTC.

The chain combines TRBV9 with TRBJ2-1, with 9 bases fitting TRBD2. The germline gives CDR1 SGDLS, CDR2 YYNGEE. CDR3 length: 16 amino acids. The trim removed 0 bases at V and 8 bases at J, leaving 9 bases unmatched. CDR3 loop: CASSVGGAGGVYEQFF. DNA for the CDR3: TGTGCCAGCAGCGTAGGGGGGGCGGGGGGGGTATATGAGCAGTTCTTC.

Points on this clonotype: A read error is possible here, since a much larger clone lies one base away. The chain has TRBV5-5 and TRBJ2-7; D unresolved. The CDR3 spans 13 residues. Germline CDR1 and CDR2: SGHKS and YYEKEE (reference sequence). V was trimmed by 4 bases and J by 5 bases, leaving 13 bases between them. CDR3 region: CASSRPTTDEQYF. The CDR3 bases are TGTGCCAGCAGCCGACCCACTACGGACGAGCAGTACTTC.

About this clonotype: No conserved phenylalanine or tryptophan ends this CDR3, so it is likely a read error. It is unclear where the CDR3 begins or ends on the DNA, so no DNA is shown, and the CDR3 is as TCRdb lists it. The gene calls are TRBV12-3 or TRBV12-4 and TRBJ1-5; TRBD1, the table's D call, lacks a check against the DNA. The CDR3 contains 15 residues when both ends are counted. CDR3 region: CASSGWGNSNQPQAH.

At least ten counts were recorded for this clonotype. This chain connects TRBV20-1 to TRBJ1-5; 8 bases are a match to TRBD1. V lost 0 bases, J lost 1 base, and 2 bases stayed unmatched. The CDR3 runs to 15 residues. CDR1 is DFQATT and CDR2 is SNEGSKA in the germline V gene (reference sequence). CDR3 sequence reads: CSARETGASNQPQHF. The CDR3 DNA reads TGCAGTGCTAGAGAGACAGGGGCCAGCAATCAGCCCCAGCATTTT.

This clonotype has at least ten counts. V gene TRBV20-1 combines with J gene TRBJ1-5, with TRBD1 matching 8 bases. The CDR3 loop spans 15 amino acids. J gave up 0 bases and V 6 bases, and 7 bases lay outside the gene matches. CDR1 is DFQATT and CDR2 is SNEGSKA in the germline V gene (reference sequence). The CDR3 is CSARQGSYSNQPQHF. The CDR3 nucleotides are TGCAGTGCCAGACAGGGGTCCTATAGCAATCAGCCCCAGCATTTT.

The gene calls are TRBV19 and TRBJ1-1; maybe TRBD1 (5 bases). CDR3 length: 15 residues. Per germline, CDR1 LNHDA and CDR2 SQIVND (reference sequence). V was cut by 3 bases and J by 0 bases, with 11 bases left in between. In nucleotides, the CDR3 is TGTGCCAGTAGTATGGGTCGGGGACTGAACACTGAAGCTTTCTTT. Translated, it gives CASSMGRGLNTEAFF.

This clonotype was detected many times. This may arise from a read error, as a much more abundant clone is one base away. This sequence joins TRBV19 and TRBJ1-6; tentative D call: TRBD1 (5 bases). The CDR3 loop spans 14 amino acids. In germline, CDR1 is LNHDA, CDR2 SQIVND (reference sequence). In nucleotides, the CDR3 is TGTGCCAGTGGTATAGATTCAGGGCAATCACCCCTCCACTTT. This sequence encodes CASGIDSGQSPLHF.

For this clonotype: With a much larger clone just one base away, this may be a read error. The chain has TRBV3-1 and TRBJ2-7; D is ambiguous. Germline V CDR1 and CDR2: LGHDT, YNNKEL (reference sequence). Trimming shortened V by 6 bases and J by 6 bases, and 12 bases separated the two germline ends. The CDR3 spans 12 residues. The CDR3 DNA sequence: TGTGCCAGCAGAGGCATAGGTGGCGAGCAGTACTTC. Translated: CASRGIGGEQYF.

This clonotype was detected ten times or more. The chain uses TRBV30 and TRBJ1-6; a possible D gene is TRBD1 (6 bases). The CDR3 totals 15 residues. Trimming shortened V by 0 bases and J by 7 bases, and 13 bases separated the two germline ends. The germline V gene has CDR1 GTSNPN and CDR2 SVGIG (reference sequence). The CDR3 coding sequence is TGTGCCTGGAGTGTAGGGGGGGGTTGGAATTCACCCCTCCACTTT. Translated, it gives CAWSVGGGWNSPLHF.

This clonotype occurred a few times. A much larger clone is a single base away; this may be a read error. No DNA is shown, since the ends of the CDR3 on it are uncertain; the CDR3 is the one TCRdb lists. The V call is TRBV5-5, the J call TRBJ2-7; TRBD1 was called by the table and not checked on the DNA. The CDR3 contains 15 residues when both ends are counted. The germline V gene has CDR1 SGHKS and CDR2 YYEKEE (reference sequence). CDR3 protein: CASILGQATTYEQYF.

This clonotype was observed at least ten times. This chain links TRBV7-9 with TRBJ2-7; D call uncertain. CDR3 length: 13 residues. V dropped 5 bases and J dropped 4 bases, with 12 bases sitting between them. Germline V gene data show CDR1 as SEHNR and CDR2 as FQNEAQ (reference sequence). CDR3 sequence: CASSRDTLYEQYF. In nucleotides, the CDR3 is TGTGCCAGCAGCCGCGACACTCTTTACGAGCAGTACTTC.

This clonotype was seen ten or more times. The rearrangement joins TRBV20-1 to TRBJ2-3, with D unresolved. The CDR3 is 14 residues long. The V and J ends lost 6 bases and 0 bases respectively, with 13 bases between them. Germline values: CDR1 DFQATT, CDR2 SNEGSKA (reference sequence). CDR3 sequence (DNA): TGCAGTGCCGGTGTAGGAACTAGCACAGATACGCAGTATTTT. This translates into CSAGVGTSTDTQYF.

This clonotype has only one observation. The chain is built from TRBV7-9 and TRBJ2-2; perhaps TRBD1 as D (5 bases). This CDR3 comprises 20 residues. V lost 1 base, J lost 4 bases, and 25 bases lay in between. Germline V lookup: CDR1 SEHNR, CDR2 FQNEAQ (reference sequence). The CDR3 reads CASSLGAGSGPRRPTGELFF. The CDR3 DNA sequence: TGTGCCAGCAGCTTAGGGGCAGGGTCTGGTCCTCGAAGGCCCACCGGGGAGCTGTTTTTT. The variable domain in full, with the rest retrieved from reference TRBV7-9 and TRBJ2-2, is DTGVSQNPRHKITKRGQNVTFRCDPISEHNRLYWYRQTLGQGPEFLTYFQNEAQLEKSRLLSDRFSAERPKGSFSTLEIQRTEQGDSAMYLCASSLGAGSGPRRPTGELFFGEGSRLTVL.